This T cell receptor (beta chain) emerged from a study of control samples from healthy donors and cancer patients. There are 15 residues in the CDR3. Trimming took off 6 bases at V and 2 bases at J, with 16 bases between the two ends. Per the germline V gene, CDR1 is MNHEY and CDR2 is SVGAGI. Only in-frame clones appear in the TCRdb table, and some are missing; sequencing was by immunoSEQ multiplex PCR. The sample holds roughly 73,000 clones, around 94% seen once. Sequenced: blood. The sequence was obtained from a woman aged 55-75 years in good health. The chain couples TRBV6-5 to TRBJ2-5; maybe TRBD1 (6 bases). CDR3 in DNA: TGTGCCAGCAGCCGGCCCTGGACAGCTCAAGAGACCCAGTACTTC. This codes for CASSRPWTAQETQYF.